This is a list of T cell receptor beta chains from one sample in a study of CD8 T cells in Susac syndrome. TCRdb called the immunoSEQ multiplex PCR reads again in MiXCR, with one record for every CDR3 protein. The sample consists of 84,000 or so distinct CDR3 sequences, just under 95% of them appearing once. Sequencing was performed on CD8+ T cells from PBMCs. These receptors came from a human donor with Susac syndrome. Each CDR3 is given with its conserved first and last residue. A D gene is named only where the DNA matches it firmly.

CDR3,D,V,J
CAWGWDGANQPQHF,.,TRBV30,TRBJ1-5
CASSLDGNEQYF,.,TRBV7-9,TRBJ2-7
CASSTATGSEQYF,.,TRBV13,TRBJ2-7
CASSFLGDTIYF,.,TRBV28,TRBJ1-3
CASSQGWGQFQPQHF,.,TRBV3-1,TRBJ1-5
CASSFGSSKGELFF,.,TRBV5-6,TRBJ2-2
CASSDATYGYTF,.,TRBV9,TRBJ1-2
CASSSDRNSNQPQHF,.,TRBV9,TRBJ1-5
CSVAGTSGRAWRDEQFF,TRBD2,TRBV29-1,TRBJ2-1
CASSDVSYGYTF,.,TRBV25-1,TRBJ1-2
CASSLMNTEAFF,.,TRBV12-3/TRBV12-4,TRBJ1-1
CSAKLAGGLEQYF,TRBD2,TRBV20-1,TRBJ2-7
CASSEEAGGGSTDTQYF,TRBD2,TRBV6-1,TRBJ2-3
CSARDSTENTEAFF,.,TRBV20-1,TRBJ1-1
CASSPGGENTEAFF,.,TRBV13,TRBJ1-1
CASSVAQFSRGKDGYTF,.,TRBV9,TRBJ1-2
CASRLAGSYEQYF,TRBD2,TRBV14,TRBJ2-7
CASSYLNEQFF,.,TRBV6-2/TRBV6-3,TRBJ2-1
CSVDRQASGGYTF,.,TRBV29-1,TRBJ1-2
CATSRDVEGVGYEQYF,.,TRBV15,TRBJ2-7
CASSRWTNQDEQYF,.,TRBV4-1,TRBJ2-7
CASSPRDGFSTDTQYF,.,TRBV18,TRBJ2-3
CASTRQITYEQYF,.,TRBV30,TRBJ2-7
CASSQETGYEQYF,.,TRBV4-2,TRBJ2-7
CASSYSDTSGYGYTF,.,TRBV6-6,TRBJ1-2